The TCR beta chain under discussion was sequenced for a study of blood T cell repertoires in COVID-19 (dated by TCRdb to about 2020). A note on the overall study: Samples from collaborators originated in the United States, Italy and Spain and spanned both the acute and convalescent phases of COVID-19. Nearly every sample came with metadata listing a de-identified subject ID, COVID-19 status, age in years and sex. The prospective study material was composed of cDNA or gDNA derived from T cells, B-cell-depleted T cells, or PBMCs. Subjects who had been exposed to COVID-19, were actively infected with it, or had recovered from it provided the deeply sampled blood TCRbeta repertoires that made up the dataset. Where available, HLA class I and class II types were taken from metadata supplied by the sample provider and were not determined by assay-based typing. The repertoires were released in a freely available public database meant as a resource for research on the immune response to SARS-CoV-2. Samples came from the ongoing ImmuneRACE study (first 160 participants) plus 1,254 subjects from 6 global collaborators. The study at large found these results: The quantity of clinical and demographic metadata differed by source and by participant and was supplied without curation.

Including the terminal cysteine and phenylalanine, the CDR3 comprises 11 residues. This entry keeps only the CDR3 DNA: 33 bases, framed from base 1. V was cut back by 4 bases and J by 7 bases, leaving a gap of 7 bases between them. Based on the germline V gene (reference sequence), the CDR1 and CDR2 sequences are LNHDA and SQIVND. About this clone: The antigen this receptor binds is unknown. No base quality information exists; no much larger clone differs at one position.

TCRbeta CDR3 regions were amplified from genomic DNA by means of the immunoSEQ Assay, a bias-controlled multiplex PCR. Processing in the source paper ran as follows. Within the assay, amplification of reference gene primers was used to estimate how many nucleated cells each sample contained. To quantify the absolute abundance of each unique TCRbeta CDR3 rearrangement, sequence reads were collapsed and filtered. For each sample, productive Simpson clonality was calculated as the square root of Simpson's diversity index over productive rearrangements. Drawn from immuneACCESS, this table holds only the in-frame rearrangements with V and J called that TCRdb kept. Clones are partly lost; checked studies trace under half to an unresolved V gene and leave the rest unexplained. Clone size and the V and J calls come from that table; the DNA yielded D and trimming. The sample table holds roughly 190,000 clones, of which more than 75% were seen once. 6% of the sample comes from the top ten.

Collaborating institutions collected whole blood in K2EDTA tubes following their own protocols. For TCRbeta analysis, collaborators shipped samples as frozen whole blood, isolated PBMCs, or DNA extracted from either of those sample types. The sequence was collected from a man aged 40-50 years with active or convalescent COVID-19. The receptor chain draws on TRBV19 and TRBJ1-1, with an unclear D gene assignment. The material sequenced was peripheral blood. The nucleotides read TGTGCCAGTAGTAATCAGCGTGAAGCTTTCTTT. Its translation is CASSNQREAFF.